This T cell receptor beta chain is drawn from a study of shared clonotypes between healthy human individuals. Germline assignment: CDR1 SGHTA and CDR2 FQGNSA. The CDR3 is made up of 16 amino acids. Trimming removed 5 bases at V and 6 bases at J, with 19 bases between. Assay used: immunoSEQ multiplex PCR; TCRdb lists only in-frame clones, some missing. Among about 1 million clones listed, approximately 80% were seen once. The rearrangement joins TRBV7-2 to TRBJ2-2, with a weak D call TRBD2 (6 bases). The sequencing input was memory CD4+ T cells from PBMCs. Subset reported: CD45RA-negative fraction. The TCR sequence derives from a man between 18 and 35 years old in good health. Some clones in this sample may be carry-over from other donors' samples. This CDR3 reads CASSPRGPTSPGELFF. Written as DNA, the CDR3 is TGTGCCAGCAGCCCCCGAGGCCCTACTAGCCCCGGGGAGCTGTTTTTT.